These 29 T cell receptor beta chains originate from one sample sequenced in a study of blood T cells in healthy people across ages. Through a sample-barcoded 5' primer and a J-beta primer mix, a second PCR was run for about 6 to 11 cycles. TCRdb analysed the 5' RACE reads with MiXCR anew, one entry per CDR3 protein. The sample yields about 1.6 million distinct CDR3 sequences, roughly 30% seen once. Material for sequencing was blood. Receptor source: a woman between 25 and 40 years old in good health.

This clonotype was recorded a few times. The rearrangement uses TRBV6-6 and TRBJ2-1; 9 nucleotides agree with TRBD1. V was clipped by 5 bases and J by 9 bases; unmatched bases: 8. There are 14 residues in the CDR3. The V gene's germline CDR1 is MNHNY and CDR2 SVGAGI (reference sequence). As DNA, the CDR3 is TGTGCCAGCAGTCTCGGGACAGGGAAGGCTGAGCAGTTCTTC. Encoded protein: CASSLGTGKAEQFF.

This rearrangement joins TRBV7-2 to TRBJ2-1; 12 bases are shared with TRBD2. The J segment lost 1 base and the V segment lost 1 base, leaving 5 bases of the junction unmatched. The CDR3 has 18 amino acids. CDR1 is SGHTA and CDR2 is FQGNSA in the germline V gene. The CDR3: CASSLGTSGTVSYNEQFF. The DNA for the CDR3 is TGTGCCAGCAGCTTAGGGACTAGCGGGACCGTATCCTACAATGAGCAGTTCTTC.

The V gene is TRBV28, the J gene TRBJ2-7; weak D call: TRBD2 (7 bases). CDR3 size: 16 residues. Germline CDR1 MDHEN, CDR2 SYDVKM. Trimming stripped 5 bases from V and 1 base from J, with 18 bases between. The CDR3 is CASSGHLGGGSYEQYF. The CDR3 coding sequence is TGTGCCAGCAGTGGCCACTTAGGGGGGGGGTCCTACGAGCAGTACTTC.

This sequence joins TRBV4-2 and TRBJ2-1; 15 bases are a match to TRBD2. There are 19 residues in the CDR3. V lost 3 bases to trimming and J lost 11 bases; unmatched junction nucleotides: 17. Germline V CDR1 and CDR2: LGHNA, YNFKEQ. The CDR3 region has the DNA TGTGCCAGCAGCCACAGGACTAGCGGGAGGGCCGGGTCAGCGGGTAAGCAGTTCTTC. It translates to CASSHRTSGRAGSAGKQFF.

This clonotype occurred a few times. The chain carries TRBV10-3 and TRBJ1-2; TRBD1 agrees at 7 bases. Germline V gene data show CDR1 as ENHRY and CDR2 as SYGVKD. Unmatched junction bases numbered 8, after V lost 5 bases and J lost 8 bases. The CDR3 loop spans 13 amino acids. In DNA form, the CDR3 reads TGTGCCATCAGTACCGACAGGGAGGGAGGCTACACCTTC. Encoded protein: CAISTDREGGYTF.

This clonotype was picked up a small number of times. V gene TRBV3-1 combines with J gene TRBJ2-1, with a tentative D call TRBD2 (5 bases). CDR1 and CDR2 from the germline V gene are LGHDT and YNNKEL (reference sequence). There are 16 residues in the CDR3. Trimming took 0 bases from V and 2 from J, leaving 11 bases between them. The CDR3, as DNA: TGTGCCAGCAGCCAAGAAGGGCGGGTGACCTACAATGAGCAGTTCTTC. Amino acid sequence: CASSQEGRVTYNEQFF.

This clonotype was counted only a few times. For the CDR3, the DNA is TGTGCCTGGAGTCTATGGGTCTCCTCGGGGCACTATGGCTACACCTTC. Its translation: CAWSLWVSSGHYGYTF. This chain connects TRBV30 to TRBJ1-2, with a tentative D call TRBD1 (5 bases). CDR3 size: 16 residues. Between the trimmed V and J ends, which lost 2 bases and 3 bases, there was a span of 19 bases. In germline, CDR1 is GTSNPN, CDR2 SVGIG (reference sequence).

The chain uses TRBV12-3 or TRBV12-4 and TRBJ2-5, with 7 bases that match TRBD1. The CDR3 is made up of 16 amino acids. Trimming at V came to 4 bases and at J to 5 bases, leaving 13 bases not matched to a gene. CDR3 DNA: TGTGCCAGCAGTTCCTACCGACAGGGCGGAATGGAGACCCAGTACTTC. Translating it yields CASSSYRQGGMETQYF.

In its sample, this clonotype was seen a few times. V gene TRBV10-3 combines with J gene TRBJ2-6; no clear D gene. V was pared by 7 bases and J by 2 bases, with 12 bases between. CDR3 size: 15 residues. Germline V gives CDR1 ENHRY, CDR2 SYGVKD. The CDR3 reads CAINPAGTGANVLTF. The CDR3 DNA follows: TGTGCCATCAACCCAGCCGGAACTGGGGCCAACGTCCTGACTTTC.

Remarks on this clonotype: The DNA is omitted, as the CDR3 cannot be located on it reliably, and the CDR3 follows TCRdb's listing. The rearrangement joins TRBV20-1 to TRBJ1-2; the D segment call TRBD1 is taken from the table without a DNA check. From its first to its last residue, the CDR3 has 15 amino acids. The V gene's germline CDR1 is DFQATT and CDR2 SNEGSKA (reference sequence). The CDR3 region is CSAWTGGGANYGCTF.

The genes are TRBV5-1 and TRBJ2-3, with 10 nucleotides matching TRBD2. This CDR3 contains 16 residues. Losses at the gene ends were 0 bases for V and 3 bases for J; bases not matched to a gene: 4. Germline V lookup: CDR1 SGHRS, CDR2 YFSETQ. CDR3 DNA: TGCGCCAGCAGCTTGGAGCTAGCGGGAGAAACAGATACGCAGTATTTT. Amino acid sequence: CASSLELAGETDTQYF.

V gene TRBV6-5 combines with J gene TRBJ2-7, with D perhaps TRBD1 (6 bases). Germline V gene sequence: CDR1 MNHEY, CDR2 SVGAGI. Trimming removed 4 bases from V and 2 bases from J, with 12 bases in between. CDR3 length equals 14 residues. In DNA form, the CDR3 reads TGTGCCAGCAGTTGGGGGCCGGGGCCCTACGAGCAGTACTTC. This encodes CASSWGPGPYEQYF.

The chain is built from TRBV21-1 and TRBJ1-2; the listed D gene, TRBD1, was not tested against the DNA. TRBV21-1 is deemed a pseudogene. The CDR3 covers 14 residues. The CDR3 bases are TGTGCCAGCATTCCGCCGTCAGGGGGCTATGGCTACACCTTC. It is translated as CASIPPSGGYGYTF.

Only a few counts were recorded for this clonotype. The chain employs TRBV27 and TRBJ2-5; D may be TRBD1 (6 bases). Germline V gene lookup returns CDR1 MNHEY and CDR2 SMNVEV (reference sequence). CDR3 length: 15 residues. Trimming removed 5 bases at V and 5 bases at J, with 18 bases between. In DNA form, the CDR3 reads TGTGCCAGCAGTCCCCAACAGGGTCCAGCGGAGACCCAGTACTTC. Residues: CASSPQQGPAETQYF.

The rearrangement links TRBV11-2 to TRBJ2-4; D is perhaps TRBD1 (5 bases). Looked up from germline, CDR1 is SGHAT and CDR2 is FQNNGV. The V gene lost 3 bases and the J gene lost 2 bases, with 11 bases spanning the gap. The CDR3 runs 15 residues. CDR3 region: CASSLSRVSKNIQYF. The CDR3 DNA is TGTGCCAGCAGCTTGAGCAGGGTGTCCAAAAACATTCAGTACTTC.

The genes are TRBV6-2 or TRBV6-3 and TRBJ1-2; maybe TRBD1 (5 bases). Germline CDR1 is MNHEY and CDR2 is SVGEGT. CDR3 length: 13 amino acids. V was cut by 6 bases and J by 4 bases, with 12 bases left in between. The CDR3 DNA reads TGTGCCAGCAGGTCGGGACGGATCTATGGCTACACCTTC. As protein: CASRSGRIYGYTF.

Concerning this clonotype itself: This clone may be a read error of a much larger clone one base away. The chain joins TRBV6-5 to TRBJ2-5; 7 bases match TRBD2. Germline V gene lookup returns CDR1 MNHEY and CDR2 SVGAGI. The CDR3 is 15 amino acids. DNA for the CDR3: TGTGCCAGCAATACGGGAGGTGCAGAACAAGGGACCCAGTACTTC. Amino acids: CASNTGGAEQGTQYF.

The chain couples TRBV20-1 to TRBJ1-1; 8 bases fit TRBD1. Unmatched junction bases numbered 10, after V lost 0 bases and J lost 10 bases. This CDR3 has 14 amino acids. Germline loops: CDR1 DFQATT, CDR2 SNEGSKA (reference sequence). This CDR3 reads CSARDPDRGGAAFF. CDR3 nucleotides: TGCAGTGCTAGAGATCCAGACAGGGGAGGCGCAGCTTTCTTT.

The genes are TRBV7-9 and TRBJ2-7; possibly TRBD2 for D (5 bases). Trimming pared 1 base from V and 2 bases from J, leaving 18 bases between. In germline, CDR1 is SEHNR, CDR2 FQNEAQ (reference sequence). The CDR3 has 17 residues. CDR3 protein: CASSLVVRGNTPYEQYF. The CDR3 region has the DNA TGTGCCAGCAGCTTAGTAGTCCGGGGTAATACTCCCTACGAGCAGTACTTC.

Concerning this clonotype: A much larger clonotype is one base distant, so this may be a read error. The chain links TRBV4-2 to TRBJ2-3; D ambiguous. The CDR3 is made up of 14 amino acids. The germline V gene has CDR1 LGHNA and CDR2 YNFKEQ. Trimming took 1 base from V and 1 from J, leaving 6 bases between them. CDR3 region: CASSQGPGTDTQYF. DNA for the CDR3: TGTGCCAGCAGCCAAGGTCCGGGCACAGATACGCAGTATTTT.

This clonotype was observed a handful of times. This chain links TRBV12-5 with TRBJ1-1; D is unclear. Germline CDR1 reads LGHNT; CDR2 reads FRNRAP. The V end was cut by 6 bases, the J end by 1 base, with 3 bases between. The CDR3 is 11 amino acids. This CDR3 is CASGWNTEAFF. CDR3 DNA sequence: TGTGCTAGTGGGTGGAACACTGAAGCTTTCTTT.

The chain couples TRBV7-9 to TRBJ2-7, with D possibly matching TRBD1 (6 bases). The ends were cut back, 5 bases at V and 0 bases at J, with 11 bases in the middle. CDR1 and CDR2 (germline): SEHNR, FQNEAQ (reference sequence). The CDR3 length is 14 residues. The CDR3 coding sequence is TGTGCCAGCAGCCGGGACACAAACTCCTACGAGCAGTACTTC. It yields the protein CASSRDTNSYEQYF.

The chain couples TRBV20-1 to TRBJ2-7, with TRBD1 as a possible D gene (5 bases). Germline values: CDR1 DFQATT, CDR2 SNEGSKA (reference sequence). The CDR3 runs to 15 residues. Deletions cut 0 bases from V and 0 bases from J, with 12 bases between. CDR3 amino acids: CSARDLRQTSYEQYF. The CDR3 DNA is TGCAGTGCTAGAGATCTGAGACAGACCTCCTACGAGCAGTACTTC.

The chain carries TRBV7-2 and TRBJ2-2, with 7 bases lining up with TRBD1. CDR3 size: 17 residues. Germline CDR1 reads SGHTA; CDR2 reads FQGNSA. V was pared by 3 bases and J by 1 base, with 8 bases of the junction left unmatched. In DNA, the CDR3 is TGTGCCAGCAGCTTTATTCCGGGACAGTTGAACACCGGGGAGCTGTTTTTT. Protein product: CASSFIPGQLNTGELFF.

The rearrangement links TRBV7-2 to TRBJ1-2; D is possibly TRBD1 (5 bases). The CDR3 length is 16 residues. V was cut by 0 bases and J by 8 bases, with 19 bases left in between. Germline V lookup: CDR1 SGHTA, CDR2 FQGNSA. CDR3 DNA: TGTGCCAGCAGCTTAGCGAGTCCAGGGAACCCCCTCGGCTACACCTTC. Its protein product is CASSLASPGNPLGYTF.

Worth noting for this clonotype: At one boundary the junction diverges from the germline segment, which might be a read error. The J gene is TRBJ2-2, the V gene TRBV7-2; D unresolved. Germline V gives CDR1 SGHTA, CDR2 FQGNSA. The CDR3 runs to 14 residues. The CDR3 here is CASSLVENAGELFF. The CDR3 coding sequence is TGTGCCAGCAGCTTAGTGGAGAACGCCGGGGAGCTGTTTTTT. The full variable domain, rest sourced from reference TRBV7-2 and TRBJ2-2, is GAGVSQSPSNKVTEKGKDVELRCDPISGHTALYWYRQSLGQGLEFLIYFQGNSAPDKSGLPSDRFSAERTGGSVSTLTIQRTQQEDSAVYLCASSLVENAGELFFGEGSRLTVL.

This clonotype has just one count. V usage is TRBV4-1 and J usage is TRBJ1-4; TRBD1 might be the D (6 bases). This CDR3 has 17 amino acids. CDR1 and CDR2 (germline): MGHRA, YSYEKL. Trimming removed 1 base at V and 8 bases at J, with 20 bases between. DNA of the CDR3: TGCGCCAGCAGCCAAGGTCAGGGGAGGGAAAAAGGGGAAAAACTGTTTTTT. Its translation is CASSQGQGREKGEKLFF.

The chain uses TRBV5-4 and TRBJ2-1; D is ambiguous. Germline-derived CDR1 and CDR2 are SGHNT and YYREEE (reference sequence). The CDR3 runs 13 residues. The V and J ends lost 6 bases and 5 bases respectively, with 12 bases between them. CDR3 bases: TGTGCCAGCACGGTGGGAACAAACAATGAGCAGTTCTTC. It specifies CASTVGTNNEQFF.

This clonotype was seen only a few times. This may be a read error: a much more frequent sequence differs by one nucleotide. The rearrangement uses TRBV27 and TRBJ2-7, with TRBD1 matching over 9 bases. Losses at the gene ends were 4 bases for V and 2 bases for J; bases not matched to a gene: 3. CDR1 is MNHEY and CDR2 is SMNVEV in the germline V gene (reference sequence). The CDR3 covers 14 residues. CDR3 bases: TGTGCCAGCAGTTGGGGACAGGGAACCTACGAGCAGTACTTC. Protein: CASSWGQGTYEQYF.